This record concerns one T cell receptor beta chain sequence. This sample stems from a study of T cells in Graves' hyperthyroidism and ophthalmopathy. From RNA transcripts, TCR beta CDR3 regions were amplified. When the TCR CDR3 underwent first-round RT-PCR, the HTBI primer set was used. MiXCR, applied by TCRdb to the multiplex PCR reads, yields one record per CDR3 protein. The table lists 490,000 or so distinct CDR3 sequences, approximately 22% of them singletons. Germline V gene sequence: CDR1 LGHDT, CDR2 YNNKEL (reference sequence). The CDR3 has 14 amino acids. Trimming cost V 6 bases and J 4 bases; bases outside gene matches: 7.

This chain links TRBV3-1 with TRBJ1-1, with 8 bases that match TRBD1. Sequenced sample: blood. This TCR was sampled from a woman between 70 and 85 years old with Graves' ophthalmopathy. The CDR3 bases are TGTGCCAGCAGAGAGACAGGGGCTTCCACTGAAGCTTTCTTT. Encoded protein: CASRETGASTEAFF. Full variable domain (outside the CDR3, taken from reference TRBV3-1 and TRBJ1-1): DTAVSQTPKYLVTQMGNDKSIKCEQNLGHDTMYWYKQDSKKFLKIMFSYNNKELIINETVPNRFSPKSPDKAHLNLHINSLELGDSAVYFCASRETGASTEAFFGQGTRLTVV.